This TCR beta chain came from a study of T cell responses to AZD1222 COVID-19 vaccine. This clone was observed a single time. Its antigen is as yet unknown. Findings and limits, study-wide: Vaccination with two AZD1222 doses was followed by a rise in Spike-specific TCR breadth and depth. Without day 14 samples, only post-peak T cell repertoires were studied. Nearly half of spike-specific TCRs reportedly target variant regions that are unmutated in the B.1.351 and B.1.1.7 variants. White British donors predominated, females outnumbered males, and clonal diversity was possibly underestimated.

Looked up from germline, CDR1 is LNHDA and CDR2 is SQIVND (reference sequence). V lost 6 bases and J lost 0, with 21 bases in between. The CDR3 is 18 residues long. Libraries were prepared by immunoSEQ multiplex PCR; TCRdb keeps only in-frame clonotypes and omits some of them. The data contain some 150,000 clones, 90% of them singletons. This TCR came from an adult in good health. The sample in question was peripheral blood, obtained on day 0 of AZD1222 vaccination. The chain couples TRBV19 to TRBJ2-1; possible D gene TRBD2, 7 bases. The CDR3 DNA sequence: TGTGCCAGTAGCCGATGGGGGGGGGCCTTGAGCTCCTACAATGAGCAGTTCTTC. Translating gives CASSRWGGALSSYNEQFF.